This TCR beta chain came from a study of cytomegalovirus exposure and HLA in healthy donors. The CDR3 is made up of 15 amino acids. The germline V gene encodes CDR1 SGHTA and CDR2 FQGTGA. V shed 4 bases, J shed 4 bases, and the junction held 8 bases outside the gene matches. The primer mix had 60 Vbeta and 13 Jbeta primers. Here immunoSEQ multiplex PCR was the method, and the copy in TCRdb shows in-frame clones only, minus some. The sample records more than 85,000 clones, around 77% being singletons. V gene TRBV7-3 combines with J gene TRBJ2-5; TRBD2 agrees at 8 bases. The sequence was obtained from a female donor in good health and CMV-seronegative. Sequencing was carried out using PBMCs. CDR3 bases: TGTGCCAGCAGCTCTTCGGGGGGGGCCGCAGAGACCCAGTACTTC. It yields the protein CASSSSGGAAETQYF.